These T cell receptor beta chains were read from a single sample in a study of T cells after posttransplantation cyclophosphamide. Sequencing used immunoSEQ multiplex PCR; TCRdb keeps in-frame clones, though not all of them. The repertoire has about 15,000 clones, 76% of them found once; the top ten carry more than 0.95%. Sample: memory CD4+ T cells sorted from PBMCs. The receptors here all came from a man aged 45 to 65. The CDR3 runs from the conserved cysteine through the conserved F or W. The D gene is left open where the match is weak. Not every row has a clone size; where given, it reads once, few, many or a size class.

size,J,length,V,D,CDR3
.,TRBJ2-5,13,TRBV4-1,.,CASRRGPQETQYF
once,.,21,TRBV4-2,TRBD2,CASSQVPPYGLAGASSYEQYF
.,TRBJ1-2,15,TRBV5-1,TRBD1,CASRSPGTEPYGYTF
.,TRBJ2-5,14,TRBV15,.,CATSKGDIQETQYF
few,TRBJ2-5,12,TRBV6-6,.,CASREDSETQYF
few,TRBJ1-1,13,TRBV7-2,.,CASSLNSFPNAFF
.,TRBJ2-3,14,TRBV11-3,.,CASSLRGATDTQYF
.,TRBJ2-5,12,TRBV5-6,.,CATRRQEETQYF
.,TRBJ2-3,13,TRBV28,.,CASRPGVGDTQYF
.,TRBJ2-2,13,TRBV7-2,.,CASSLIVSGELFF
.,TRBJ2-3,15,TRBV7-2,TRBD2,CASSFSGGGPDTQYF
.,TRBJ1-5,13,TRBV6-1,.,CASSRGLHQPQHF
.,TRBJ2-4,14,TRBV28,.,CASSPGLGLRIQYF